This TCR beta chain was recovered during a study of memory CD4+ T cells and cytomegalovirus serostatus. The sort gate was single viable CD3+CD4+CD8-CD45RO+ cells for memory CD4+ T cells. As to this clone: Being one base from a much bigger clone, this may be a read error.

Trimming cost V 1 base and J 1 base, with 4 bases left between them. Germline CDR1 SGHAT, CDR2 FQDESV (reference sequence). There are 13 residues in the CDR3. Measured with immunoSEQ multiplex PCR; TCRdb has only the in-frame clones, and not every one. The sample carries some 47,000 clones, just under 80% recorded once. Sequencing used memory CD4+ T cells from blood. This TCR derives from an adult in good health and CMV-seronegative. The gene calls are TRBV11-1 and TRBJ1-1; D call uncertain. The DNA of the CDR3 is TGTGCCAGCAGCTTAGACGGGAACACTGAAGCTTTCTTT. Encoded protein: CASSLDGNTEAFF.